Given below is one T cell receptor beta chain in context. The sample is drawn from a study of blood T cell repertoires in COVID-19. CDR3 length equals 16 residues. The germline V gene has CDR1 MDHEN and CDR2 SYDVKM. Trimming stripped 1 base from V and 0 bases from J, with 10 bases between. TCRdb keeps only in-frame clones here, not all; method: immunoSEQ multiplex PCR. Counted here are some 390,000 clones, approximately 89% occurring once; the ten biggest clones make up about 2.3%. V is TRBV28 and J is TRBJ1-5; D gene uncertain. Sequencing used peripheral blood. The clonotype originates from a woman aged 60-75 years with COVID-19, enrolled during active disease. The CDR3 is CASSLLSRLSNQPQHF. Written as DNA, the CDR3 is TGTGCCAGCAGTTTATTGTCCAGGCTTAGCAATCAGCCCCAGCATTTT.